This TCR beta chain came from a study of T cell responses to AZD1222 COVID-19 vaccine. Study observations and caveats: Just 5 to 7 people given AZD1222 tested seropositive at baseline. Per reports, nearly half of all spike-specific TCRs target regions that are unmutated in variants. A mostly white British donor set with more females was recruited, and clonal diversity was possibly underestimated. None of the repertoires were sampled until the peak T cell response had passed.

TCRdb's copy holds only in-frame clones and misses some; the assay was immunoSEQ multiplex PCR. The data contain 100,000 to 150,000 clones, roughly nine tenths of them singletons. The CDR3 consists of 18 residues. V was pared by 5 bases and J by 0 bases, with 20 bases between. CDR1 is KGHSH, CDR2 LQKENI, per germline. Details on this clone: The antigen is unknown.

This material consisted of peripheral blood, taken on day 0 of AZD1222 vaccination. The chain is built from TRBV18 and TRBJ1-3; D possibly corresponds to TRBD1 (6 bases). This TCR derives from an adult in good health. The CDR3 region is CASSTFLRDTRSGNTIYF. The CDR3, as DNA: TGTGCCAGCTCAACCTTTTTAAGGGACACCCGCTCTGGAAACACCATATATTTT.